This record concerns one TCR beta chain sequence. The sample belongs to a study of blood T cell repertoires in COVID-19. The germline V gene has CDR1 MDHEN and CDR2 SYDVKM. This CDR3 is 14 amino acids long. The germline V and J ends were trimmed by 6 bases and 4 bases, with 12 bases remaining between them. Authors' processing steps: Cell counts per sample came from amplifying reference gene primers. TCRdb's copy holds only in-frame clones and misses some; the assay was immunoSEQ multiplex PCR. That table gives V, J and clone size, and the DNA gave D and trimming. The repertoire includes over 150,000 clones, approximately 88% of them detected once, and more than 8.5% sits in the top ten. Cohorts were determined from participant-reported clinical history. Resolution of symptoms, clearance, or two negative PCRs was present in recovered Cohort 3 donors.

The chain is built from TRBV28 and TRBJ2-2; D may be TRBD1 (5 bases). The sequence came from a woman younger than 30 who had recovered from COVID-19. The source material was PBMCs or T cells enriched from blood (not recorded which). The CDR3 sequence: CASRGGQGTGELFF. As DNA, the CDR3 is TGTGCCAGCAGGGGTGGGCAGGGCACCGGGGAGCTGTTTTTT.